The sequence of this TCR beta chain was determined in a study of cytotoxic CD8 clonotypes in ibrutinib-treated CLL. On the study more broadly: Following a median 12 months of treatment, with a range of 6 to 36, response samples were taken.

Germline CDR1 reads LGHNA; CDR2 reads YNFKEQ. Trimming left V 2 bases short and J 1 base short, with 11 bases between. The CDR3 contains 15 residues. TCRdb keeps only in-frame clones here, not all; method: immunoSEQ multiplex PCR. The repertoire holds over 140,000 clones, with 80% as singletons. Findings of the study overall: Rare overall, public clonotypes shrank or held steady under therapy. While tracking circulating CD8+ T-cell counts, baseline clonality exceeded that of age-matched healthy donors.

In the case of this clone: Its specificity is unknown.

Sequenced material: PBMCs, taken after 36 months of ibrutinib treatment. This chain connects TRBV4-2 to TRBJ1-2; weak D call: TRBD1 (6 bases). This TCR was sampled from a human donor with chronic lymphocytic leukemia. The CDR3 region is CASSQPGQFNYGYTF. CDR3 bases: TGTGCCAGCAGCCAACCCGGACAGTTTAACTATGGCTACACCTTC.